These 30 T cell receptor beta chains were all obtained from the same sample, sequenced in a study of identical twins. TCRdb reprocessed the 5' RACE reads with MiXCR, giving one entry per CDR3 protein. The sample gives roughly 1.6 million distinct CDR3 sequences, about 32% of which show up once; about 0.27% is in the top ten. Sample: cord blood. These receptors came from a newborn girl in good health.

This clonotype showed up just a few times. The rearrangement joins TRBV4-1 to TRBJ2-3, with 9 bases fitting TRBD2. CDR3 length: 15 amino acids. Germline CDR1 is MGHRA and CDR2 is YSYEKL. V lost 2 bases to trimming and J lost 5 bases; unmatched junction nucleotides: 5. As DNA, the CDR3 is TGCGCCAGCAGCCAACAAGCGGGGGGCATAGATACGCAGTATTTT. This sequence encodes CASSQQAGGIDTQYF.

This clonotype was picked up a small number of times. This sequence joins TRBV14 and TRBJ2-4, with TRBD1 matching 8 bases. CDR3 length: 12 amino acids. Germline trimming cut 5 bases from V and 11 bases from J; bases unmatched to any gene: 5. Germline V gives CDR1 SGHDN, CDR2 FVKESK. The chain's CDR3 is CASSGDRTVQYF. CDR3 coding DNA: TGTGCCAGCAGCGGGGACAGGACTGTTCAGTACTTC.

The J gene is TRBJ2-7, the V gene TRBV7-9, with unresolved D. Trimming pared 0 bases from V and 3 bases from J, leaving 12 bases between. The CDR3 spans 15 residues. Looked up from germline, CDR1 is SEHNR and CDR2 is FQNEAQ (reference sequence). This CDR3 is CASSLASKTLYEQYF. CDR3 coding DNA: TGTGCCAGCAGCTTAGCCAGCAAAACCCTCTACGAGCAGTACTTC. The full variable domain, in which reference TRBV7-9 and TRBJ2-7 provide the parts outside the CDR3, is DTGVSQNPRHKITKRGQNVTFRCDPISEHNRLYWYRQTLGQGPEFLTYFQNEAQLEKSRLLSDRFSAERPKGSFSTLEIQRTEQGDSAMYLCASSLASKTLYEQYFGPGTRLTVT.

The chain employs TRBV7-2 and TRBJ1-3; D call uncertain. In germline, CDR1 is SGHTA, CDR2 FQGNSA. The CDR3 runs to 14 residues. Trimming took off 2 bases at V and 4 bases at J, with 9 bases between the two ends. DNA of the CDR3: TGTGCCAGCAGCTTATATAACGGGGGAAACACCATATATTTT. It codes for CASSLYNGGNTIYF.

The chain's CDR3 is CASSLGVPGTNYGYTF. In DNA form, the CDR3 reads TGTGCCAGCAGCTTAGGGGTCCCAGGCACTAACTATGGCTACACCTTC. The chain has TRBV11-2 and TRBJ1-2; D remains unclear. Germline CDR1 is SGHAT and CDR2 is FQNNGV. This CDR3 has 16 amino acids. Trimming took 1 base from V and 0 from J, leaving 12 bases between them.

The chain recombines TRBV20-1 with TRBJ2-4; 10 bases fit TRBD2. Judging by the DNA end, TRBJ2-7 fits better; the J call may be wrong. This CDR3 has 17 amino acids. The germline gives CDR1 DFQATT, CDR2 SNEGSKA (reference sequence). The DNA of the CDR3 is TGCAGTGCTAGAGATCTCCGGACTAGCGGCTACTCCTACGAGCAGTACTTC. Protein: CSARDLRTSGYSYEQYF.

Points on this clonotype: This may come from a read error, since a much larger clone is one base off. J is TRBJ2-7 and V is TRBV10-3; D is undetermined. Trimming pared 2 bases from V and 3 bases from J, leaving 2 bases between. This CDR3 region has 11 residues. The germline CDR1 and CDR2 sequences are ENHRY and SYGVKD. The CDR3 nucleotides read TGTGCCATCAGTGAGATCTACGAGCAGTACTTC. The encoded protein is CAISEIYEQYF.

The chain couples TRBV9 to TRBJ1-1; maybe TRBD1 (5 bases). The CDR3 consists of 14 residues. V lost 0 bases, J lost 2 bases, and 8 bases lay in between. Germline loops: CDR1 SGDLS, CDR2 YYNGEE. The CDR3 DNA follows: TGTGCCAGCAGCGTAGCTTGGGACAACACTGAAGCTTTCTTT. This translates into CASSVAWDNTEAFF.

This clonotype was picked up a small number of times. This chain joins TRBV29-1 and TRBJ1-1; D is undetermined. Looked up from germline, CDR1 is SQVTM and CDR2 is ANQGSEA. This CDR3 has 13 residues. The germline V and J ends were trimmed by 3 bases and 0 bases, with 8 bases remaining between them. The CDR3 region has the DNA TGCAGCGTTGAGTCGCGGATGAACACTGAAGCTTTCTTT. This translates into CSVESRMNTEAFF.

The J gene is TRBJ2-5, the V gene TRBV5-1; D is undetermined. V was cut by 4 bases and J by 1 base, with 14 bases left in between. The germline V gene encodes CDR1 SGHRS and CDR2 YFSETQ. This CDR3 has 15 residues. The CDR3 DNA is TGCGCCAGCAGCCCTCCAGGACGGTTCCAAGAGACCCAGTACTTC. It codes for CASSPPGRFQETQYF.

The rearrangement uses TRBV12-3 or TRBV12-4 and TRBJ2-1; 7 bases fit TRBD2. The CDR3 has 16 amino acids. The ends lost 6 bases at V and 4 bases at J; junction bases unmatched: 12. The DNA of the CDR3 is TGTGCCAGCAGGAACCTAGCGGATTCAGATTACAATGAGCAGTTCTTC. Translation gives CASRNLADSDYNEQFF.

The genes are TRBV7-2 and TRBJ2-2, with 7 bases matching TRBD1. The length of the CDR3 is 16 residues. The V gene's germline CDR1 is SGHTA and CDR2 FQGNSA. V shed 1 base and J 0 bases; nucleotides not matched to a gene: 2. The CDR3: CASSLGGTANTGELFF. The CDR3 DNA is TGTGCCAGCAGCTTAGGGGGGACAGCGAACACCGGGGAGCTGTTTTTT.

The chain couples TRBV20-1 to TRBJ2-2; D is ambiguous. V was trimmed by 5 bases and J by 5 bases, leaving 9 bases between them. The germline gives CDR1 DFQATT, CDR2 SNEGSKA (reference sequence). This CDR3 comprises 12 residues. The CDR3 DNA reads as TGCAGTGCTTCTAGTCGGACCGGGGAGCTGTTTTTT. Protein: CSASSRTGELFF.

The CDR3 reads CASSGRTLRSYEQYF. In DNA, the CDR3 is TGTGCCAGCAGCGGCCGGACCCTGAGGAGCTACGAGCAGTACTTC. J is TRBJ2-4 and V is TRBV3-1; D is unclear. Gene TRBJ2-7 matches the end of the DNA better, so the J call may be wrong. In germline, CDR1 is LGHDT, CDR2 YNNKEL (reference sequence). This CDR3 region has 15 residues.

The chain recombines TRBV20-1 with TRBJ2-4; the D call may be TRBD1 or TRBD2 (5 bases each). TRBJ2-7 explains the end of the DNA better; the J call may be wrong. The CDR3 is made up of 12 amino acids. CDR1 is DFQATT, CDR2 SNEGSKA, per germline (reference sequence). This chain's CDR3 is CSVGRELGEQYF. DNA of the CDR3: TGCAGTGTAGGCAGGGAGTTAGGCGAGCAGTACTTC.

Regarding this clonotype: Given a much more abundant clone one base away, this may be a read error. The chain links TRBV29-1 to TRBJ2-1; 10 nucleotides line up with TRBD2. This CDR3 has 13 residues. Germline values: CDR1 SQVTM, CDR2 ANQGSEA. V lost 7 bases, J lost 6 bases, and 6 bases stayed unmatched. The CDR3 loop is CSAKREGSNEQFF. For the CDR3, the DNA is TGCAGCGCTAAGCGGGAGGGAAGCAATGAGCAGTTCTTC.

The gene calls are TRBV9 and TRBJ2-1, with D possibly being TRBD1 or TRBD2 (5 bases each). Trimming removed 3 bases from V and 5 bases from J, with 9 bases in between. CDR1 and CDR2 (germline): SGDLS, YYNGEE. The CDR3 extends over 13 amino acids. This chain's CDR3 is CASSGGWNNEQFF. In DNA form, the CDR3 reads TGTGCCAGCAGCGGGGGGTGGAACAATGAGCAGTTCTTC. The variable domain in full, with the rest retrieved from reference TRBV9 and TRBJ2-1, is DSGVTQTPKHLITATGQRVTLRCSPRSGDLSVYWYQQSLDQGLQFLIQYYNGEERAKGNILERFSAQQFPDLHSELNLSSLELGDSALYFCASSGGWNNEQFFGPGTRLTVL.

On this clonotype: This could be a read error, since a much larger clone is one nucleotide away. The chain is built from TRBV29-1 and TRBJ2-3; possibly TRBD2 for D (6 bases). Germline V CDR1 and CDR2: SQVTM, ANQGSEA. The length of the CDR3 is 17 residues. Trimming removed 1 base at V and 3 bases at J, with 20 bases between. The CDR3 nucleotides are TGCAGCGTTGAAGGCTTTTTGACTAGTTCAGGGACAGATACGCAGTATTTT. It translates to CSVEGFLTSSGTDTQYF.

This sequence joins TRBV6-5 and TRBJ1-1; D is perhaps TRBD1 (6 bases). V dropped 0 bases and J dropped 5 bases, with 13 bases sitting between them. The CDR3 sequence is 15 residues long. The germline CDR1 and CDR2 sequences are MNHEY and SVGAGI. Here the CDR3 reads CASSYSGGGGTEAFF. CDR3 in DNA: TGTGCCAGCAGTTACTCCGGAGGGGGAGGAACTGAAGCTTTCTTT.

This clonotype was seen more than once but under ten times. The rearrangement joins TRBV5-1 to TRBJ2-6, with 8 positions matching TRBD1. The CDR3 spans 16 residues. The V segment lost 5 bases and the J segment 1 base; nucleotides outside the gene matches: 5. Looked up from germline, CDR1 is SGHRS and CDR2 is YFSETQ. The chain's CDR3 is CASRPRGQSGANVLTF. CDR3 nucleotide sequence: TGCGCCAGCAGGCCCAGGGGGCAGTCTGGGGCCAACGTCCTGACTTTC.

The V and J genes are TRBV7-2 and TRBJ2-5, with D perhaps matching TRBD1 or TRBD2 (5 bases each). Deletions cut 2 bases from V and 7 bases from J, with 17 bases between. In germline, CDR1 is SGHTA, CDR2 FQGNSA. The CDR3 runs to 15 residues. The CDR3 sequence: CASSLTGARGVTQYF. In nucleotides, the CDR3 is TGTGCCAGCAGCTTAACCGGGGCCCGAGGGGTGACCCAGTACTTC.

V gene TRBV14 combines with J gene TRBJ2-5, with a possible D match to TRBD1 (5 bases). V lost 0 bases to trimming and J lost 1 base, with 12 bases between them. This CDR3 contains 16 residues. From germline, CDR1 is SGHDN and CDR2 FVKESK. The CDR3 DNA sequence: TGTGCCAGCAGCCAAGAGGCCAGGGCCTTCCAAGAGACCCAGTACTTC. As protein: CASSQEARAFQETQYF.

This clonotype was observed a handful of times. The chain's CDR3 is CASSANRDTSYEQYF. The DNA for the CDR3 is TGTGCCAGCAGCGCGAACCGGGACACATCCTACGAGCAGTACTTC. The rearrangement links TRBV7-8 to TRBJ2-7; tentative D call: TRBD1 (6 bases). CDR3 length equals 15 residues. Germline-derived CDR1 and CDR2 are SGHVS and FQNEAQ. Trimming removed 5 bases at V and 1 base at J, with 15 bases between.

V usage is TRBV10-3 and J usage is TRBJ2-5; D is perhaps TRBD2 (5 bases). The germline V and J ends were trimmed by 0 bases and 4 bases, with 9 bases remaining between them. The CDR3 spans 14 residues. Germline V gene data show CDR1 as ENHRY and CDR2 as SYGVKD. CDR3 sequence reads: CAISESGSLETQYF. The CDR3 DNA sequence: TGTGCCATCAGTGAGTCGGGGAGTCTAGAGACCCAGTACTTC.

The chain recombines TRBV27 with TRBJ2-5; D is ambiguous. The J call may be incorrect, as the DNA end agrees better with TRBJ2-7. Germline loops: CDR1 MNHEY, CDR2 SMNVEV (reference sequence). The CDR3 is made up of 14 amino acids. The CDR3 spells CASSLSRQTYEQYF. CDR3 DNA: TGTGCCAGCAGTTTATCTCGGCAGACCTACGAGCAGTACTTC.

Turning to this clonotype: Since a much larger clone is just one base distant, this may be a read error. Here the CDR3 reads CACSQARITKNIQYF. The CDR3, as DNA: TGTGCCTGCAGCCAAGCCCGTATTACCAAAAACATTCAGTACTTC. This chain links TRBV3-1 with TRBJ2-4; D gene ambiguous. The CDR3 is 15 residues long. Germline assignment: CDR1 LGHDT and CDR2 YNNKEL (reference sequence).

CDR3 loop: CASSQPGQRGYNEQFF. CDR3 bases: TGTGCCAGCAGCCAACCGGGACAGAGGGGATACAATGAGCAGTTCTTC. The V call is TRBV14, the J call TRBJ2-1; TRBD1 agrees at 7 bases. CDR3 length: 16 residues. With V trimmed by 2 bases and J by 4 bases, 8 bases remained unmatched. Germline CDR1 reads SGHDN; CDR2 reads FVKESK.

The chain carries TRBV19 and TRBJ2-3, with D maybe TRBD2 (5 bases). This CDR3 is 12 amino acids long. CDR1 is LNHDA, CDR2 SQIVND, per germline (reference sequence). The V and J ends lost 3 bases and 10 bases respectively, with 11 bases between them. The CDR3 reads CASSIVSGAQYF. The CDR3 bases are TGTGCCAGTAGTATCGTTTCCGGGGCGCAGTATTTT. The full variable domain, its missing parts supplied by reference TRBV19 and TRBJ2-3, is DGGITQSPKYLFRKEGQNVTLSCEQNLNHDAMYWYRQDPGQGLRLIYYSQIVNDFQKGDIAEGYSVSREKKESFPLTVTSAQKNPTAFYLCASSIVSGAQYFGPGTRLTVL.

This clonotype was detected only a few times. The genes are TRBV2 and TRBJ2-1; D is ambiguous. V lost 6 bases and J 7 bases, leaving 13 bases between the germline ends. From germline, CDR1 is SNHLY and CDR2 FYNNEI. The CDR3 loop spans 13 amino acids. In nucleotides, the CDR3 is TGTGCCAGCAGGACGACTTACCGAAATGAGCAGTTCTTC. Protein sequence: CASRTTYRNEQFF.

The V gene is TRBV4-2, the J gene TRBJ1-1, with 8 positions matching TRBD1. Germline CDR1 LGHNA, CDR2 YNFKEQ. After removal of 3 bases from V and 6 bases from J, the junction contained 6 bases not matched to a gene. The CDR3 has 14 amino acids. CDR3 DNA: TGTGCCAGCAGCCAGGGACAGGCCGAACCTGAAGCTTTCTTT. As protein: CASSQGQAEPEAFF.